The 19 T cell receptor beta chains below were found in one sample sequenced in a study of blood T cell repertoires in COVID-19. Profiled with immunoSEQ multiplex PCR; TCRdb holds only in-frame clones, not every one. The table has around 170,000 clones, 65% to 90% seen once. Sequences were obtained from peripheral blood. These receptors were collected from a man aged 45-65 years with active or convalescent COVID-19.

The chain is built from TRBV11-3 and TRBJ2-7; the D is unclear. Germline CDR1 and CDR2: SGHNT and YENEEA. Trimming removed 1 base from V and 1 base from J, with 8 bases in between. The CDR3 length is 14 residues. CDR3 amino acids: CASSLGGGSYEQYF. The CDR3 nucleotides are TGTGCCAGCAGCTTAGGTGGCGGATCCTACGAGCAGTACTTC.

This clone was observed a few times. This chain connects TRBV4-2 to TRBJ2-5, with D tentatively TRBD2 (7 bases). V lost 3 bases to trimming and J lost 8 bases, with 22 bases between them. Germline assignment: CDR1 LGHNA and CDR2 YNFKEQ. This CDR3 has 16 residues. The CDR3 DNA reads TGTGCCAGCAGCCAGGGGCCTCGCAGGGAGGGGGAAACCCAGTACTTC. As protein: CASSQGPRREGETQYF.

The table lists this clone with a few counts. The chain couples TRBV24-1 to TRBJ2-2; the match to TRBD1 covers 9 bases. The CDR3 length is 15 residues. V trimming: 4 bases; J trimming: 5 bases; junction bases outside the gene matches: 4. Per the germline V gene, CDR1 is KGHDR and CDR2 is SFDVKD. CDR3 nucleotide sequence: TGTGCCACCAGTGACGGGACAGGGTGGACCGGGGAGCTGTTTTTT. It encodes CATSDGTGWTGELFF.

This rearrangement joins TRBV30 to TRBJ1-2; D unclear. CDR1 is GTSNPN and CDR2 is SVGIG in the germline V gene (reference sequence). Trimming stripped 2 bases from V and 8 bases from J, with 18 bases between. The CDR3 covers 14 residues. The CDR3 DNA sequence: TGTGCCTGGAGTTCCTCTTTCGCCGCCGGGGGCTACACCTTC. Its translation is CAWSSSFAAGGYTF.

Here the CDR3 DNA reads TGTGCCAGCAGCTTTGGGAGAACTAATGAAAAACTGTTTTTT. This encodes CASSFGRTNEKLFF. The chain combines TRBV5-6 with TRBJ1-4; no firm D call. CDR1 and CDR2 (germline): SGHDT, YYEEEE. The CDR3 length is 14 residues. V dropped 2 bases and J dropped 1 base, with 6 bases sitting between them.

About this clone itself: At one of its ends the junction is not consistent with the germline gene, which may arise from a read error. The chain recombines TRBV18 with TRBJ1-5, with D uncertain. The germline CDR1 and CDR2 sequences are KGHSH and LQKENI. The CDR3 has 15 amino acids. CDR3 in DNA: TGTGCCAGCTCGCCACCCGGGGAGGGCAATCAGCCCCAGCATTTT. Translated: CASSPPGEGNQPQHF.

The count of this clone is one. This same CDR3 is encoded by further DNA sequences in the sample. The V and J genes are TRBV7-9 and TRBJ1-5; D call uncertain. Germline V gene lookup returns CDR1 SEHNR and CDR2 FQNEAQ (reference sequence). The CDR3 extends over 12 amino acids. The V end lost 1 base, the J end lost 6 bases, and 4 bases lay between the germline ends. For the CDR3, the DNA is TGTGCCAGCAGCTTAGGCGGTCAGCCCCAGCATTTT. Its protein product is CASSLGGQPQHF.

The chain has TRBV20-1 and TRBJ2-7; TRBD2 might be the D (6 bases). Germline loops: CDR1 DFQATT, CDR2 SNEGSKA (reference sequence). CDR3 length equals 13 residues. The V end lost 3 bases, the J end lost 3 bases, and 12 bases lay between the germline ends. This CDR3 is CSASTGVFYEQYF. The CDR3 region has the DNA TGCAGTGCTAGTACGGGGGTCTTCTACGAGCAGTACTTC.

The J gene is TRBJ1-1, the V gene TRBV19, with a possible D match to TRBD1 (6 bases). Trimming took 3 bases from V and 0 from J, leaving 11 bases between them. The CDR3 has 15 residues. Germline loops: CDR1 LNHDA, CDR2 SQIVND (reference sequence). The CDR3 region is CASSIGGHLNTEAFF. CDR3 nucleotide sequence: TGTGCCAGTAGTATTGGGGGACACCTGAACACTGAAGCTTTCTTT.

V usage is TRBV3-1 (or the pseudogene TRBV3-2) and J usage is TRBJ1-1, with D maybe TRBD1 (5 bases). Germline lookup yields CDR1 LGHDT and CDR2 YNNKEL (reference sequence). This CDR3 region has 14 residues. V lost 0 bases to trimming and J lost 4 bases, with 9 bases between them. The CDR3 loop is CASSQDLTVTEAFF. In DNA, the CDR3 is TGTGCCAGCAGCCAAGATTTGACAGTCACTGAAGCTTTCTTT.

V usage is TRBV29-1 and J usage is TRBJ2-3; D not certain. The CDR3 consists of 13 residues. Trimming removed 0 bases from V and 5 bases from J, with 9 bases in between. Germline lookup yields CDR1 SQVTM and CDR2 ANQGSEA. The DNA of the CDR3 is TGCAGCGTTGAAGATGCGCGACAAGATACGCAGTATTTT. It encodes CSVEDARQDTQYF.

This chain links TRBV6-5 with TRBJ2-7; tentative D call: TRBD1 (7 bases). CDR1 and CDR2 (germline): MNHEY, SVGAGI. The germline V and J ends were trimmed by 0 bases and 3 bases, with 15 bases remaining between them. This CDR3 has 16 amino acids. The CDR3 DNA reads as TGTGCCAGCAGTTACTCTGGACAGGAGGGGGGCTACGAGCAGTACTTC. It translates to CASSYSGQEGGYEQYF.

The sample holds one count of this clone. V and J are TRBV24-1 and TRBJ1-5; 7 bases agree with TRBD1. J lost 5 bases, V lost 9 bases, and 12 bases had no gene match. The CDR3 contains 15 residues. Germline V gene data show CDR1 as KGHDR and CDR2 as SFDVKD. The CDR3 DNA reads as TGTGCCACCCTGACGTCAACAGGGGTCGATCAGCCCCAGCATTTT. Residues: CATLTSTGVDQPQHF.

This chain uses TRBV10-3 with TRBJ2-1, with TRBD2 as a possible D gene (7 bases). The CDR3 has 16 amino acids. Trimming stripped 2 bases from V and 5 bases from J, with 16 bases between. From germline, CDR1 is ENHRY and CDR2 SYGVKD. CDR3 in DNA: TGTGCCATCAGTGAGGGGGGCGGGGGCCTCAACAATGAGCAGTTCTTC. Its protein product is CAISEGGGGLNNEQFF.

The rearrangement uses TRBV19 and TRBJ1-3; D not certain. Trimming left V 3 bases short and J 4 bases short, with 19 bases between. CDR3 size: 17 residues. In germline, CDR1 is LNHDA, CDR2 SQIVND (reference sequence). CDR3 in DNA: TGTGCCAGTAGTATCGAGGGTCGAGTTACCGGAGGAAACACCATATATTTT. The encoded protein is CASSIEGRVTGGNTIYF.

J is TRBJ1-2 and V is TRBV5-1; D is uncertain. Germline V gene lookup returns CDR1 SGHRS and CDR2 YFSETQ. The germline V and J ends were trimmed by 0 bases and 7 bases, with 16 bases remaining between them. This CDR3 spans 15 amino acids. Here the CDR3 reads CASSLVSRSEGGYTF. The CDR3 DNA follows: TGCGCCAGCAGCTTGGTATCAAGGTCTGAGGGTGGCTACACCTTC.

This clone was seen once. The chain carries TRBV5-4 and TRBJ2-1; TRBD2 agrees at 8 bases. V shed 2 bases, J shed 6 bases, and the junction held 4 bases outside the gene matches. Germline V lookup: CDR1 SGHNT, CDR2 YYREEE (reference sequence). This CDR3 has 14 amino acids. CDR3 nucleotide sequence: TGTGCCAGCAGCTTTCGGGGGGGCCTCAATGAGCAGTTCTTC. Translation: CASSFRGGLNEQFF. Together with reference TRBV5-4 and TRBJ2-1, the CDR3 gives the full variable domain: ETGVTQSPTHLIKTRGQQVTLRCSSQSGHNTVSWYQQALGQGPQFIFQYYREEENGRGNFPPRFSGLQFPNYSSELNVNALELDDSALYLCASSFRGGLNEQFFGPGTRLTVL.

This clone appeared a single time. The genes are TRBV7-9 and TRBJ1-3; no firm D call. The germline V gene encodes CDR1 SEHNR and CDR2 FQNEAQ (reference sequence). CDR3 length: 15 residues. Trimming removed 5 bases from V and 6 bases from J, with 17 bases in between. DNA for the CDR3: TGTGCCAGCAGCCCCGGTTTTGTGCCTGAAAACACCATATATTTT. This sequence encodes CASSPGFVPENTIYF.

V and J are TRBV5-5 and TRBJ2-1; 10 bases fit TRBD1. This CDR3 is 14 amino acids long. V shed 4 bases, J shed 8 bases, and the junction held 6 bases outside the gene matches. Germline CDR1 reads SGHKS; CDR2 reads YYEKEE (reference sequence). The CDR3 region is CASSARQGAYEQFF. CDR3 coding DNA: TGTGCCAGCAGCGCCAGACAGGGGGCCTATGAGCAGTTCTTC.